The present entry profiles one T cell receptor beta chain with its context. Which antigen it targets is not known. Base qualities are missing; no much larger clone stands one base away. TCRbeta CDR3 regions were amplified from genomic DNA by means of the immunoSEQ Assay, a bias-controlled multiplex PCR. The paper's processing steps were these. Nucleated cell counts per sample were estimated from amplification of reference gene primers within the assay. Sequence reads were collapsed and filtered to measure the absolute abundance of every unique TCRbeta CDR3 rearrangement. For each sample, productive Simpson clonality was calculated as the square root of Simpson's diversity index over productive rearrangements. TCRdb limited this immuneACCESS table to in-frame rearrangements with V and J called. A share of clones is missing; checked studies link under half to unresolved V genes, and the rest is unexplained. The DNA gave D and trimming, while V, J and clone size come from that table. The sample profile shows roughly 410,000 clones; around 87% of them were found once. Roughly 2.1% of the sample is in the top ten clones.

These data are taken from a study of blood T cell repertoires in COVID-19 (TCRdb year 2020). About the study as a whole: The collaborator samples originated in the United States, Italy and Spain and spanned the acute and convalescent phases of COVID-19. The samples were drawn from the first 160 participants of the ongoing ImmuneRACE study and from 1,200 or so subjects provided by 6 global collaborators. A freely available public database, intended as a resource for researchers studying the immune response to SARS-CoV-2, is where the repertoires were released. Deeply sampled blood TCRbeta repertoires from subjects exposed to, actively infected with, or recovered from COVID-19 were included in the dataset. The prospective study material was composed of cDNA or gDNA derived from T cells, B-cell-depleted T cells, or PBMCs. HLA class I and class II types, where available, came from metadata supplied by the sample provider rather than from assay-based typing. Sample metadata almost always included a de-identified subject ID, COVID-19 status, age in years and sex. The paper's findings and limits, for the study overall: The amount of clinical and demographic metadata varied by source and participant and was provided uncurated.

The CDR3, cysteine through phenylalanine, is 14 amino acids long. Here the CDR3 DNA is all that survives: 42 bases in frame from base 1. CDR1 and CDR2 are drawn from the germline V gene: SGHRS, YFSETQ. Relative to germline, V is missing 4 bases and J is missing 2 bases, with 3 bases of the junction outside any gene match. One collaborating source in Seattle enrolled patients while the patients were actively infected and followed the patients over time throughout the course of disease. Each collaborating institution followed its own protocols to collect whole blood in K2EDTA tubes. For TCRbeta analysis, collaborators shipped samples in one of three forms: frozen whole blood, isolated PBMCs, or DNA extracted from either of those sample types.

This TCR derives from a woman aged 60 to 75 with COVID-19, enrolled during active disease. The sequenced material came from peripheral blood. This chain joins TRBV5-1 to TRBJ2-7; 10 bases in between match TRBD1. The CDR3 protein sequence reads: CASSQGTGAYEQYF. The bases are TGCGCCAGCAGCCAAGGGACAGGGGCCTACGAGCAGTACTTC.